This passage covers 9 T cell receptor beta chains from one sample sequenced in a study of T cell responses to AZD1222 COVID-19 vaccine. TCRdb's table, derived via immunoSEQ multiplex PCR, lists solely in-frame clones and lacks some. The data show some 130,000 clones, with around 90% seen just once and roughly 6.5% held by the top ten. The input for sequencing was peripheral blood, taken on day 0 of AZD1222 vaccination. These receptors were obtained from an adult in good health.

The CDR3 region has the DNA TGTGCCAGCAGCTTTGTGGGCAACTATGGCTACACCTTC. It yields the protein CASSFVGNYGYTF. V usage is TRBV7-2 and J usage is TRBJ1-2; D call uncertain. The CDR3 is made up of 13 amino acids. Per germline, CDR1 SGHTA and CDR2 FQGNSA. Trimming shortened V by 3 bases and J by 2 bases, and 7 bases separated the two germline ends. The whole variable domain, filled in from reference TRBV7-2 and TRBJ1-2, reads GAGVSQSPSNKVTEKGKDVELRCDPISGHTALYWYRQSLGQGLEFLIYFQGNSAPDKSGLPSDRFSAERTGGSVSTLTIQRTQQEDSAVYLCASSFVGNYGYTFGSGTRLTVV.

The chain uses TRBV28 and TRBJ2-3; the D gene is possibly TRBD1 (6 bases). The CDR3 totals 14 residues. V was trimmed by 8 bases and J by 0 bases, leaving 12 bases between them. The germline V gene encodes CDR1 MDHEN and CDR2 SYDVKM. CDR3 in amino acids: CASLDSTSTDTQYF. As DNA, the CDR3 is TGTGCCAGCCTGGACAGCACTAGCACAGATACGCAGTATTTT.

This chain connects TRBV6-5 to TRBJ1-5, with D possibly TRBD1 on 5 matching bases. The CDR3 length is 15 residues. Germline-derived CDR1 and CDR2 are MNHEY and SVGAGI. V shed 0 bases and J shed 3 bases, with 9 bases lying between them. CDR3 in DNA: TGTGCCAGCAGTTACTCTTGGACAATCAATCAGCCCCAGCATTTT. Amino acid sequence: CASSYSWTINQPQHF.

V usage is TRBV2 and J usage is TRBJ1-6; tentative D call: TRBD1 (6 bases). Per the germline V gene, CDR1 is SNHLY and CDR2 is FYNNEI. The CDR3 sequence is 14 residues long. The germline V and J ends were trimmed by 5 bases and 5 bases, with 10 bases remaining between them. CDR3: CASSQEGDNSPLHF. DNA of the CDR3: TGTGCCAGCAGTCAGGAGGGGGATAATTCACCCCTCCACTTT.

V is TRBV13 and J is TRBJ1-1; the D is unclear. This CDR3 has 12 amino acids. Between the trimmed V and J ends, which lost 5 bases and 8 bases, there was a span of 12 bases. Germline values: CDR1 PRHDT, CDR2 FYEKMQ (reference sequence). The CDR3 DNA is TGTGCCAGCAGCGCTCTTTCCTTAGAAGCTTTCTTT. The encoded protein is CASSALSLEAFF. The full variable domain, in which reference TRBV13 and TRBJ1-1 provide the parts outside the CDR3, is AAGVIQSPRHLIKEKRETATLKCYPIPRHDTVYWYQQGPGQDPQFLISFYEKMQSDKGSIPDRFSAQQFSDYHSELNMSSLELGDSALYFCASSALSLEAFFGQGTRLTVV.

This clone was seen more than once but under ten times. The CDR3 region has the DNA TGTGCCAGCAGCTATAGCTCTGGAAACACCATATATTTT. This encodes CASSYSSGNTIYF. The rearrangement links TRBV12-3 or TRBV12-4 to TRBJ1-3; no reliable D call. The CDR3 is 13 residues long. V was clipped by 6 bases and J by 0 bases, with 6 bases between them.

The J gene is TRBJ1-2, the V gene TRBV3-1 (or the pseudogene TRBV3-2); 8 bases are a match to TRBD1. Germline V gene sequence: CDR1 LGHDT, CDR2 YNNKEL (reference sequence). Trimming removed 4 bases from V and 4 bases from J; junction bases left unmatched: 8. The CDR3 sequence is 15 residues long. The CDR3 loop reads CASSPSSDRVYGYTF. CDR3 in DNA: TGTGCCAGCAGCCCCTCCTCGGACAGGGTCTATGGCTACACCTTC.

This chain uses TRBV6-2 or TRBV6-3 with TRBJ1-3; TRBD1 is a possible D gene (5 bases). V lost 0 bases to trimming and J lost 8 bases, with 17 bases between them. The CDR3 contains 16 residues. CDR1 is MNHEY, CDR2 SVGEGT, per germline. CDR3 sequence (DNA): TGTGCCAGCAGTTACTCAGGCCGGGGGTCGGGGCACACCATATATTTT. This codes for CASSYSGRGSGHTIYF.

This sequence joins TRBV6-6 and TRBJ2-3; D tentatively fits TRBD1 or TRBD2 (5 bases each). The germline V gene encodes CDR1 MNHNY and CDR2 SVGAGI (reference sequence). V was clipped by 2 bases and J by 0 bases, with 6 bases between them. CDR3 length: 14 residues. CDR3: CASSYRDSTDTQYF. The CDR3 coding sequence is TGTGCCAGCAGTTACCGGGACAGCACAGATACGCAGTATTTT.